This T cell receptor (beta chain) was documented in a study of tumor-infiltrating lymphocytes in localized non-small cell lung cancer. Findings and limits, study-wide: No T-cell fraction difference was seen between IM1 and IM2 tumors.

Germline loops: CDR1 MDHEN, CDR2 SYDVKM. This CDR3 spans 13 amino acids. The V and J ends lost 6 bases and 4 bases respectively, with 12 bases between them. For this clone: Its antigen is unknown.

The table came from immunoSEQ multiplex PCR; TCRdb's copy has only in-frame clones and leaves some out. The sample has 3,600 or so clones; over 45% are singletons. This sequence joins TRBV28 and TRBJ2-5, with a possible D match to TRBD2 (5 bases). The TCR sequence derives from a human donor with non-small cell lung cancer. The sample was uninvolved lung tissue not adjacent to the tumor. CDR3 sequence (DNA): TGTGCCAGCAGACTCGGAGGACCAGAGACCCAGTACTTC. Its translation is CASRLGGPETQYF.